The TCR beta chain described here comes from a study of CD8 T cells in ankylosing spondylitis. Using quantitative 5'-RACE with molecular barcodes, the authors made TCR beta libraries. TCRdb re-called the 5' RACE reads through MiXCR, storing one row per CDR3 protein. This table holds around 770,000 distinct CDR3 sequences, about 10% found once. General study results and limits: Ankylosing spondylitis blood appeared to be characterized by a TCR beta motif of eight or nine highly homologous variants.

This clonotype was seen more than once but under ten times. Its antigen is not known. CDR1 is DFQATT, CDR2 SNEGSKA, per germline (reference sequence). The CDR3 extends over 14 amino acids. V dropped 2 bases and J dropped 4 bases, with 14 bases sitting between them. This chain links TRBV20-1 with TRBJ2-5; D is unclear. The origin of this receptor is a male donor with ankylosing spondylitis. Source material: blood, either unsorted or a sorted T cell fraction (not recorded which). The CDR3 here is CSARLFLGRETQYF. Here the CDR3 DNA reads TGCAGTGCTAGATTATTCCTTGGTCGAGAGACCCAGTACTTC.